Listed here are 22 T cell receptor beta chains from one sample, sequenced in a study of cytomegalovirus exposure and HLA in healthy donors. Clones were read by immunoSEQ multiplex PCR, and TCRdb kept only the in-frame ones, dropping some. This table has tens of thousands of clones, more than 80% appearing once. The sequenced sample consisted of PBMCs. The source of these receptors is a man aged 18 to 29 in good health and CMV-seronegative.

The chain is built from TRBV5-4 and TRBJ2-7; 8 positions match TRBD2. Germline CDR1 reads SGHNT; CDR2 reads YYREEE (reference sequence). J was trimmed by 4 bases and V by 6 bases; bases with no gene match: 12. The CDR3 is made up of 15 amino acids. CDR3 nucleotides: TGTGCCAGCACCCCGGGAGGGGGAGGGCCGTACGAGCAGTACTTC. Its translation is CASTPGGGGPYEQYF.

The chain has TRBV9 and TRBJ2-7; 7 bases are shared with TRBD2. V shed 4 bases and J 4 bases; nucleotides not matched to a gene: 11. The CDR3 covers 15 residues. The germline V gene has CDR1 SGDLS and CDR2 YYNGEE. CDR3 protein: CASSIGSSGTYEQYF. The CDR3 nucleotides read TGTGCCAGCAGCATCGGGTCTAGCGGAACTTACGAGCAGTACTTC.

The chain combines TRBV5-6 with TRBJ2-1, with 8 positions matching TRBD2. Germline-derived CDR1 and CDR2 are SGHDT and YYEEEE. Trimming cost V 3 bases and J 7 bases; bases outside gene matches: 21. The CDR3 extends over 19 amino acids. Here the CDR3 reads CASSSLAGLEGIQWNEQFF. Written as DNA, the CDR3 is TGTGCCAGCAGCTCTCTAGCGGGTTTGGAGGGGATCCAATGGAATGAGCAGTTCTTC.

The chain recombines TRBV7-2 with TRBJ1-2; D is unresolved. The CDR3 spans 12 residues. Germline V gene sequence: CDR1 SGHTA, CDR2 FQGNSA. V dropped 1 base and J dropped 8 bases, with 8 bases sitting between them. In DNA form, the CDR3 reads TGTGCCAGCAGCTTAGTGGCTTTAGGCTACACCTTC. Translating gives CASSLVALGYTF.

The chain carries TRBV15 and TRBJ2-3; perhaps TRBD2 as D (5 bases). Per the germline V gene, CDR1 is LNHNV and CDR2 is YYDKDF (reference sequence). The CDR3 loop spans 13 amino acids. V dropped 0 bases and J dropped 10 bases, with 11 bases sitting between them. The CDR3 is CATSRDLTAAQYF. CDR3 DNA sequence: TGTGCCACCAGCAGAGATCTAACAGCGGCGCAGTATTTT.

The rearrangement joins TRBV7-6 to TRBJ2-5, with D maybe TRBD2 (5 bases). The CDR3 is made up of 13 amino acids. Trimming took 5 bases from V and 0 from J, leaving 7 bases between them. Per the germline V gene, CDR1 is SGHVS and CDR2 is FNYEAQ. The DNA of the CDR3 is TGTGCCAGCAGCCCGGGAAACCAAGAGACCCAGTACTTC. It codes for CASSPGNQETQYF.

The chain links TRBV5-1 to TRBJ2-3, with unresolved D. This CDR3 comprises 15 residues. The germline V gene encodes CDR1 SGHRS and CDR2 YFSETQ. Trimming shortened V by 4 bases and J by 1 base, and 13 bases separated the two germline ends. The CDR3 sequence: CASSRTATRTDTQYF. The DNA for the CDR3 is TGCGCCAGCAGCCGTACAGCCACCCGCACAGATACGCAGTATTTT.

V gene TRBV28 combines with J gene TRBJ2-5; 8 bases fit TRBD1. The CDR3 length is 16 residues. V was clipped by 5 bases and J by 7 bases; unmatched bases: 15. Germline V lookup: CDR1 MDHEN, CDR2 SYDVKM. The chain's CDR3 is CASSLPGQDGVGTQYF. The CDR3 bases are TGTGCCAGCAGTCTCCCGGGACAGGATGGTGTGGGGACCCAGTACTTC.

The chain has TRBV10-3 and TRBJ2-5; TRBD2 matches 10 bases. The CDR3 length is 20 residues. The trim removed 3 bases at V and 4 bases at J, leaving 20 bases unmatched. The germline V gene has CDR1 ENHRY and CDR2 SYGVKD. CDR3 residues: CAISDQGARTSGSRSETQYF. The CDR3 DNA is TGTGCCATCAGTGACCAGGGGGCTAGGACTAGCGGTTCCAGATCAGAGACCCAGTACTTC.

The rearrangement uses TRBV19 and TRBJ2-1, with 7 bases lining up with TRBD2. Germline V CDR1 and CDR2: LNHDA, SQIVND (reference sequence). The CDR3 consists of 15 residues. V lost 5 bases to trimming and J lost 4 bases; unmatched junction nucleotides: 8. The CDR3 coding sequence is TGTGCCAGTAGTGACTCGAGCGGGATGTACAATGAGCAGTTCTTC. Amino acids: CASSDSSGMYNEQFF.

On this clone: Other DNA sequences from this sample encode an identical CDR3 as well. The rearrangement joins TRBV5-1 to TRBJ2-3, with D perhaps TRBD2 (6 bases). The CDR3 is 15 amino acids. In germline, CDR1 is SGHRS, CDR2 YFSETQ. Trimming took off 0 bases at V and 0 bases at J, with 8 bases between the two ends. The CDR3 bases are TGCGCCAGCAGCTTGGCAGCGGGTAGCACAGATACGCAGTATTTT. This translates into CASSLAAGSTDTQYF.

The chain couples TRBV10-3 to TRBJ1-3; 7 nucleotides agree with TRBD1. This CDR3 comprises 14 residues. Germline lookup yields CDR1 ENHRY and CDR2 SYGVKD. The V segment lost 2 bases and the J segment 3 bases; nucleotides outside the gene matches: 1. CDR3 residues: CAISERDSGNTIYF. The CDR3 DNA is TGTGCCATCAGTGAGAGGGACAGTGGAAACACCATATATTTT.

The rearrangement joins TRBV2 to TRBJ2-1, with a weak D call TRBD1 (6 bases). V dropped 6 bases and J dropped 8 bases, with 11 bases sitting between them. The CDR3 spans 12 residues. Germline loops: CDR1 SNHLY, CDR2 FYNNEI. The CDR3 region is CASRLQGDEQFF. The CDR3 DNA sequence: TGTGCCAGCAGACTACAGGGTGATGAGCAGTTCTTC.

Written as DNA, the CDR3 is TGTGCCAGTCGACTAGCGGGGACCACAGATACGCAGTATTTT. Its protein is CASRLAGTTDTQYF. The V call is TRBV27, the J call TRBJ2-3; TRBD2 matches at 11 bases. The CDR3 totals 14 residues. V gave up 9 bases and J gave up 2 bases; unmatched junction bases: 4. Germline V gives CDR1 MNHEY, CDR2 SMNVEV (reference sequence).

The chain employs TRBV4-1 and TRBJ2-3, with a tentative D call TRBD2 (5 bases). Germline assignment: CDR1 MGHRA and CDR2 YSYEKL. The germline V and J ends were trimmed by 5 bases and 0 bases, with 12 bases remaining between them. This CDR3 contains 15 residues. The CDR3 DNA follows: TGCGCCAGCAGCGAACCGAGCGGTAGCACAGATACGCAGTATTTT. Its protein is CASSEPSGSTDTQYF.

CDR3 residues: CASRYGDRAYIQYF. Written as DNA, the CDR3 is TGTGCCAGCAGATATGGGGACAGGGCTTACATTCAGTACTTC. The rearrangement links TRBV28 to TRBJ2-4, with 9 nucleotides matching TRBD1. Germline V gene lookup returns CDR1 MDHEN and CDR2 SYDVKM. Losses at the gene ends were 6 bases for V and 8 bases for J; bases not matched to a gene: 8. This CDR3 is 14 amino acids long. The whole variable domain, filled in from reference TRBV28 and TRBJ2-4, reads DVKVTQSSRYLVKRTGEKVFLECVQDMDHENMFWYRQDPGLGLRLIYFSYDVKMKEKGDIPEGYSVSREKKERFSLILESASTNQTSMYLCASRYGDRAYIQYFGAGTRLSVL.

V usage is TRBV13 and J usage is TRBJ2-2, with 7 bases fitting TRBD2. CDR1 and CDR2 from the germline V gene are PRHDT and FYEKMQ (reference sequence). V was pared by 2 bases and J by 6 bases, with 0 bases of the junction left unmatched. The CDR3 length is 13 residues. CDR3 sequence reads: CASSLRGAGELFF. The CDR3 DNA sequence: TGTGCCAGCAGCTTACGGGGGGCCGGGGAGCTGTTTTTT.

The chain uses TRBV28 and TRBJ1-2, with D unclear. Looked up from germline, CDR1 is MDHEN and CDR2 is SYDVKM. The CDR3 has 12 amino acids. V dropped 9 bases and J dropped 4 bases, with 12 bases sitting between them. CDR3 residues: CASRENRYGYTF. The CDR3 DNA follows: TGTGCCAGTCGGGAGAACCGCTATGGCTACACCTTC.

The chain links TRBV28 to TRBJ1-2, with a possible D match to TRBD1 (6 bases). The CDR3 spans 14 residues. Germline CDR1 and CDR2: MDHEN and SYDVKM. Trimming shortened V by 1 base and J by 4 bases, and 10 bases separated the two germline ends. CDR3 loop: CASSLSGGRYGYTF. CDR3 bases: TGTGCCAGCAGTTTATCGGGGGGGCGCTATGGCTACACCTTC.

This chain uses TRBV10-2 with TRBJ2-2, with TRBD1 matching 7 bases. Germline V gene sequence: CDR1 WSHSY, CDR2 SAAADI. The length of the CDR3 is 13 residues. J was trimmed by 1 base and V by 10 bases; bases with no gene match: 3. CDR3 protein: CAMGQMNTGELFF. The CDR3 coding sequence is TGCGCCATGGGACAGATGAACACCGGGGAGCTGTTTTTT.

This chain connects TRBV5-4 to TRBJ2-2; 8 bases fit TRBD1. The trim removed 5 bases at V and 1 base at J, leaving 1 base unmatched. The CDR3 spans 14 residues. Germline CDR1 reads SGHNT; CDR2 reads YYREEE (reference sequence). CDR3 amino acids: CASRTGVNTGELFF. The CDR3 nucleotides read TGTGCCAGCAGGACAGGGGTGAACACCGGGGAGCTGTTTTTT.

The chain carries TRBV7-2 and TRBJ2-7; 12 bases match TRBD2. V lost 5 bases, J lost 3 bases, and 8 bases stayed unmatched. This CDR3 comprises 16 residues. Germline V gene data show CDR1 as SGHTA and CDR2 as FQGNSA. The CDR3 bases are TGTGCCAGCAGCCCCTATCTAGCGGGAGGGTTCTACGAGCAGTACTTC. Residues: CASSPYLAGGFYEQYF.